Listed below are T cell receptor beta chains from one sample, sequenced in a study of shared clonotypes between healthy human individuals. TCRdb's copy holds only in-frame clones and misses some; the assay was immunoSEQ multiplex PCR. The table shows 2 million to 2.5 million clones, with 80% to 95% occurring only once. Input material: naive CD4+ T cells from PBMCs. Every receptor here comes from a man aged 18-30 years in good health. Some clones in this sample may be carry-over from other donors' samples. Both conserved end residues are part of each CDR3. Each record gives: V gene, J gene, CDR3 length, CDR3 protein.

V gene: TRBV18
J gene: TRBJ1-1
CDR3 length: 15
CDR3 protein: CASSPAGQVNTEAFF

V gene: TRBV4-2
J gene: TRBJ2-7
CDR3 length: 15
CDR3 protein: CASSQADRASYEQYF

V gene: TRBV28
J gene: TRBJ1-3
CDR3 length: 15
CDR3 protein: CASSRDALKGNTIYF

V gene: TRBV9
J gene: TRBJ2-7
CDR3 length: 13
CDR3 protein: CASSGYDGGEQYF

V gene: TRBV9
J gene: TRBJ2-7
CDR3 length: 16
CDR3 protein: CASSKTAGEALREQYF

V gene: TRBV5-5
J gene: TRBJ2-1
CDR3 length: 19
CDR3 protein: CASSLRGLAGLSSYNEQFF

V gene: TRBV30
J gene: TRBJ2-3
CDR3 length: 13
CDR3 protein: CAWGTGSTDTQYF

V gene: TRBV28
J gene: TRBJ1-4
CDR3 length: 15
CDR3 protein: CASSSEPYGGEKLFF

V gene: TRBV5-1
J gene: TRBJ1-1
CDR3 length: 14
CDR3 protein: CASSLFTMNTEAFF

V gene: TRBV27
J gene: TRBJ2-1
CDR3 length: 16
CDR3 protein: CASSLTGLSSYNEQFF

V gene: TRBV30
J gene: TRBJ2-3
CDR3 length: 15
CDR3 protein: CAWSLGRLSTDTQYF

V gene: TRBV6-1
J gene: TRBJ1-2
CDR3 length: 14
CDR3 protein: CASSLQGPNYGYTF

V gene: TRBV6-6
J gene: TRBJ1-1
CDR3 length: 14
CDR3 protein: CASSPTGSRTEAFF

V gene: TRBV5-5
J gene: TRBJ1-1
CDR3 length: 16
CDR3 protein: CASRPGPGQGLTEAFF

V gene: TRBV4-1
J gene: TRBJ1-3
CDR3 length: 17
CDR3 protein: CASSQGEVRASGNTIYF

V gene: TRBV4-1
J gene: TRBJ2-7
CDR3 length: 14
CDR3 protein: CASSQLVRTEEQYF

V gene: TRBV13
J gene: TRBJ2-7
CDR3 length: 15
CDR3 protein: CASSPLGQGKYEQYF

V gene: TRBV4-2
J gene: TRBJ1-3
CDR3 length: 14
CDR3 protein: CASSQDPGGNTIYF

V gene: TRBV27
J gene: TRBJ2-2
CDR3 length: 18
CDR3 protein: CASSLSSPGLLNTGELFF

V gene: TRBV5-1
J gene: TRBJ2-1
CDR3 length: 17
CDR3 protein: CASSTTAGTRGVGEQFF

V gene: TRBV2
J gene: TRBJ2-2
CDR3 length: 14
CDR3 protein: CASSGTSGTGELFF

V gene: TRBV29-1
J gene: TRBJ2-1
CDR3 length: 17
CDR3 protein: CSVGLPRRESSYNEQFF

V gene: TRBV29-1
J gene: TRBJ2-7
CDR3 length: 11
CDR3 protein: CSGGGSYEQYF

V gene: TRBV5-1
J gene: TRBJ1-5
CDR3 length: 14
CDR3 protein: CASSKGAGNQPQHF

V gene: TRBV2
J gene: TRBJ1-1
CDR3 length: 15
CDR3 protein: CASSSQAGGSTEAFF

V gene: TRBV7-9
J gene: TRBJ2-7
CDR3 length: 12
CDR3 protein: CASSTDRDEQYF

V gene: TRBV5-1
J gene: TRBJ2-5
CDR3 length: 14
CDR3 protein: CASRRLAGRETQYF

V gene: TRBV5-1
J gene: TRBJ2-7
CDR3 length: 16
CDR3 protein: CASSRKGVLDPHEQYF